The present entry profiles one TCR beta chain with its context. Its antigen is unknown. The CDR3 length is 14 residues. Germline lookup yields CDR1 SGHTA and CDR2 FQGNSA. V shed 5 bases and J shed 1 base, with 8 bases lying between them. These data are taken from a study of CD8 T cells in ankylosing spondylitis. Study results and caveats: What seemed typical of ankylosing spondylitis blood was a TCR beta motif built from eight highly homologous variants. Disease-linked clones, CD8+, were relatively rare in peripheral blood. In reactive arthritis synovial fluid and blood, some motif variants had been reported before.

Generation of TCR beta libraries employed quantitative 5'-RACE incorporating molecular barcodes. MiXCR, run by TCRdb on the 5' RACE reads, gives a single entry per CDR3 protein. The sample has some 840,000 distinct CDR3 sequences; approximately 10% are singletons. The chain is built from TRBV7-2 and TRBJ2-2; unclear D gene. Specimen: blood, either unsorted or a sorted T cell fraction (not recorded which). The receptor's source is a male donor with ankylosing spondylitis. The CDR3 is CASSHSMNTGELFF. The CDR3 DNA is TGTGCCAGCAGCCACAGCATGAACACCGGGGAGCTGTTTTTT.